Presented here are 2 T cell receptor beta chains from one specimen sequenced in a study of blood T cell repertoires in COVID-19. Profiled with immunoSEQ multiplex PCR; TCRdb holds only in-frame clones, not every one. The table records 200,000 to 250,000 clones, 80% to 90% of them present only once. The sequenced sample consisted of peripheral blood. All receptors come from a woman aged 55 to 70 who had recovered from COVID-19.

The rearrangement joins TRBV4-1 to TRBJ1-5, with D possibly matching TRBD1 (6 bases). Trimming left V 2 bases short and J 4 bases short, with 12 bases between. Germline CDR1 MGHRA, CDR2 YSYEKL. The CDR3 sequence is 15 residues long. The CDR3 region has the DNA TGCGCCAGCAGCCAAAACAGGGCCCAAAATCAGCCCCAGCATTTT. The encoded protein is CASSQNRAQNQPQHF.

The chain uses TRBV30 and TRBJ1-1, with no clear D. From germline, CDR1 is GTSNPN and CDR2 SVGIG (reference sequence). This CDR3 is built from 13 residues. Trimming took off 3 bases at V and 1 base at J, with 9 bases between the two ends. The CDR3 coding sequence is TGTGCCTGGAGATACAACACGAACACTGAAGCTTTCTTT. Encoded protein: CAWRYNTNTEAFF.